The T cell receptor beta chain described here comes from a study of early T cells in non-severe SARS-CoV-2 infection. This clonotype was recorded many times. Each cDNA molecule carried a unique molecular identifier. One entry per CDR3 protein, called by TCRdb with MiXCR from the 5' RACE reads. The sample lists about 81,000 distinct CDR3 sequences, roughly 6% occurring once. The germline V and J ends were trimmed by 1 base and 7 bases, with 16 bases remaining between them. The CDR3 loop spans 15 amino acids. CDR1 and CDR2 from the germline V gene are SGHVS and FQNEAQ. The rearrangement joins TRBV7-8 to TRBJ1-2; a weak D match, TRBD1 (5 bases). The receptor was derived from an adult who was a healthcare worker with PCR-confirmed SARS-CoV-2 infection or an uninfected control (not recorded which). The sample consisted of whole blood. CDR3 bases: TGTGCCAGCAGCTTAGGAGGGGCGCGGGTTTTTGGCTACACCTTC. Its translation is CASSLGGARVFGYTF.